The clone carrying this T cell receptor (beta chain) has just one count. Germline V lookup: CDR1 LNHDA, CDR2 SQIVND (reference sequence). This CDR3 has 15 amino acids. V was shortened by 3 bases and J by 2 bases, with 11 bases between the two germline ends. Libraries were prepared by immunoSEQ multiplex PCR; TCRdb keeps only in-frame clonotypes and omits some of them. The sample yields about 59,000 clones, 93% seen once. The data stem from a study of T cell changes during pregnancy in multiple sclerosis. The TCR was taken from a female donor with multiple sclerosis, enrolled in a pregnancy study. The chain has TRBV19 and TRBJ2-1; tentative D call: TRBD2 (7 bases). The source material was CD8+ T cells from peripheral blood mononuclear cells, sampled in the third trimester of pregnancy. CDR3 sequence (DNA): TGTGCCAGTAGTATGGGGGGGCAGACCTACAATGAGCAGTTCTTC. The encoded protein is CASSMGGQTYNEQFF.